What follows are 24 T cell receptor beta chains derived from one specimen sequenced in a study of blood T cells in healthy people across ages. A J-beta primer mix and a sample-barcoded 5' primer were used in a second PCR of roughly 7 to 12 cycles. TCRdb independently ran MiXCR on the 5' RACE reads; one entry per CDR3 protein. The sample records about 780,000 distinct CDR3 sequences, roughly 26% being singletons. The data were also submitted as part of a second study, on T cells of mothers and their children.

Sequences were obtained from blood. These receptors all come from a boy younger than 18 in good health.

The CDR3: CASSNHPGPGTTGELFF. For the CDR3, the DNA is TGTGCCAGTAGTAACCACCCGGGACCGGGCACCACCGGGGAGCTGTTTTTT. The chain carries TRBV19 and TRBJ2-2, with D perhaps being TRBD1 or TRBD2 (5 bases each). V was pared by 4 bases and J by 4 bases, with 19 bases between. Germline V gene sequence: CDR1 LNHDA, CDR2 SQIVND (reference sequence). The CDR3 is 17 amino acids.

This rearrangement joins TRBV2 to TRBJ2-3; D unresolved. V lost 2 bases, J lost 5 bases, and 11 bases lay in between. The CDR3 covers 14 residues. CDR1 is SNHLY and CDR2 is FYNNEI in the germline V gene. The CDR3 spells CASSETGSGDTQYF. The CDR3 DNA reads TGTGCCAGCAGTGAAACCGGGTCTGGAGATACGCAGTATTTT.

The chain combines TRBV7-3 with TRBJ2-5; D perhaps matches TRBD2 (5 bases). The CDR3 consists of 14 residues. Trimming removed 5 bases at V and 4 bases at J, with 14 bases between. Per germline, CDR1 SGHTA and CDR2 FQGTGA. The CDR3 loop is CASSQNGNPETQYF. DNA for the CDR3: TGTGCCAGCAGCCAAAACGGGAACCCAGAGACCCAGTACTTC. The complete variable domain, with remaining parts taken from reference TRBV7-3 and TRBJ2-5, reads GAGVSQTPSNKVTEKGKYVELRCDPISGHTALYWYRQSLGQGPEFLIYFQGTGAADDSGLPNDRFFAVRPEGSVSTLKIQRTERGDSAVYLCASSQNGNPETQYFGPGTRLLVL.

This chain uses TRBV2 with TRBJ1-3, with D uncertain. This CDR3 has 12 amino acids. V lost 2 bases to trimming and J lost 2 bases, with 1 base between them. Germline CDR1 reads SNHLY; CDR2 reads FYNNEI. For the CDR3, the DNA is TGTGCCAGCAGTGAAACTGGAAACACCATATATTTT. This gives the protein CASSETGNTIYF.

J is TRBJ1-5 and V is TRBV12-3 or TRBV12-4; no clear D gene. The V end was cut by 3 bases, the J end by 5 bases, with 11 bases between. CDR3 size: 14 residues. The CDR3 loop is CASSFDGPDQPQHF. For the CDR3, the DNA is TGTGCCAGCAGTTTTGACGGCCCAGATCAGCCCCAGCATTTT.

The chain links TRBV6-6 to TRBJ2-2; possible D gene TRBD1, 5 bases. Trimming left V 6 bases short and J 2 bases short, with 10 bases between. CDR1 is MNHNY and CDR2 is SVGAGI in the germline V gene (reference sequence). This CDR3 is 14 amino acids long. CDR3 DNA sequence: TGTGCCAGCAGCACGGACACAAACACCGGGGAGCTGTTTTTT. Translating gives CASSTDTNTGELFF.

This clonotype was picked up many times. The V and J genes are TRBV7-3 and TRBJ2-6; 7 bases align to TRBD1. CDR1 and CDR2 from the germline V gene are SGHTA and FQGTGA. Trimming removed 4 bases from V and 2 bases from J; junction bases left unmatched: 2. This CDR3 region has 15 residues. Here the CDR3 DNA reads TGTGCCAGCAGCTCTACAGGGGCTGGGGCCAACGTCCTGACTTTC. Residues: CASSSTGAGANVLTF.

This clonotype was found a few times. The chain links TRBV11-2 to TRBJ1-2; TRBD1 might be the D (5 bases). V gave up 1 base and J gave up 6 bases, with 9 bases separating them. The CDR3 loop spans 13 amino acids. From germline, CDR1 is SGHAT and CDR2 FQNNGV. CDR3 nucleotides: TGTGCCAGCAGCTTAGGCAGGGTGAATGGCTACACCTTC. It is translated as CASSLGRVNGYTF.

The chain joins TRBV27 to TRBJ1-3; D is unclear. Trimming left V 8 bases short and J 0 bases short, with 14 bases between. This CDR3 has 15 residues. The germline V gene encodes CDR1 MNHEY and CDR2 SMNVEV (reference sequence). CDR3 DNA sequence: TGTGCCAGCGCCGTAGGACGGAGCTCTGGAAACACCATATATTTT. Residues: CASAVGRSSGNTIYF.

This clonotype showed up many times. V is TRBV4-1 and J is TRBJ2-5; 8 nucleotides match TRBD2. Germline trimming cut 1 base from V and 2 bases from J; bases unmatched to any gene: 9. CDR3 length: 17 residues. Germline CDR1 and CDR2: MGHRA and YSYEKL. CDR3 loop: CASSQGVGGGRQETQYF. For the CDR3, the DNA is TGCGCCAGCAGCCAAGGGGTTGGCGGGGGGCGACAAGAGACCCAGTACTTC.

V gene TRBV5-4 combines with J gene TRBJ2-3; 8 bases align to TRBD2. Germline V gives CDR1 SGHNT, CDR2 YYREEE (reference sequence). V trimming: 5 bases; J trimming: 4 bases; junction bases outside the gene matches: 12. The CDR3 runs 16 residues. This CDR3 reads CASRALGAGGADTQYF. The CDR3 DNA sequence: TGTGCCAGCAGAGCCCTAGGGGCGGGGGGTGCAGATACGCAGTATTTT.

The chain is built from TRBV3-1 and TRBJ2-7; D ambiguous. V lost 4 bases and J lost 6, with 10 bases in between. Germline CDR1 is LGHDT and CDR2 is YNNKEL (reference sequence). CDR3 length equals 12 residues. CDR3: CASSLTEAEQYF. The CDR3 DNA follows: TGTGCCAGCAGCCTAACCGAGGCCGAGCAGTACTTC.

This clonotype was seen only a few times. The DNA for the CDR3 is TGTGCCCGAGGACTCCCTCCGGGACTAGCGGGGGGTATGACCTACAATGAGCAGTTCTTC. As protein: CARGLPPGLAGGMTYNEQFF. The J gene is TRBJ2-1, the V gene TRBV6-1; TRBD2 matches at 15 bases. J lost 2 bases, V lost 11 bases, and 19 bases had no gene match. CDR3 length: 20 residues. CDR1 is MNHNS, CDR2 SASEGT, per germline.

This clonotype was found a few times. This chain joins TRBV29-1 and TRBJ2-1, with D perhaps matching TRBD1 or TRBD2 (5 bases each). The CDR3 contains 10 residues. Germline CDR1 and CDR2: SQVTM and ANQGSEA. V lost 4 bases and J 8 bases, leaving 6 bases between the germline ends. The CDR3: CSVGGDEQFF. CDR3 bases: TGCAGCGTTGGAGGGGATGAGCAGTTCTTC.

This clonotype was picked up a small number of times. This rearrangement joins TRBV7-2 to TRBJ2-7, with D perhaps TRBD2 (5 bases). CDR3 length equals 13 residues. The germline V gene encodes CDR1 SGHTA and CDR2 FQGNSA. The ends were cut back, 2 bases at V and 4 bases at J, with 9 bases in the middle. The CDR3 region has the DNA TGTGCCAGCAGCTTAAAGGCGGGTTACGAGCAGTACTTC. Translation: CASSLKAGYEQYF.

J is TRBJ2-3 and V is TRBV3-1, with TRBD2 as a possible D gene (5 bases). Looked up from germline, CDR1 is LGHDT and CDR2 is YNNKEL (reference sequence). The V end was cut by 4 bases, the J end by 6 bases, with 14 bases between. The CDR3 is made up of 14 amino acids. CDR3: CASSPRTPPDTQYF. In nucleotides, the CDR3 is TGTGCCAGCAGCCCCCGGACTCCCCCGGATACGCAGTATTTT.

The table lists this clonotype with a few counts. The chain links TRBV27 to TRBJ2-3; D gene unclear. This CDR3 has 14 residues. V was clipped by 6 bases and J by 0 bases, with 10 bases between them. Germline assignment: CDR1 MNHEY and CDR2 SMNVEV (reference sequence). The CDR3 DNA reads TGTGCCAGCAGCTTGTCAGCCAGCACAGATACGCAGTATTTT. Translating gives CASSLSASTDTQYF.

The sample holds a few counts of this clonotype. The chain employs TRBV5-1 and TRBJ2-5; D gene uncertain. Trimming took off 7 bases at V and 1 base at J, with 11 bases between the two ends. Germline values: CDR1 SGHRS, CDR2 YFSETQ. This CDR3 region has 13 residues. DNA of the CDR3: TGCGCCAGCCACTTATTTGGCCAAGAGACCCAGTACTTC. It translates to CASHLFGQETQYF. Variable domain in full (rest from reference TRBV5-1 and TRBJ2-5): KAGVTQTPRYLIKTRGQQVTLSCSPISGHRSVSWYQQTPGQGLQFLFEYFSETQRNKGNFPGRFSGRQFSNSRSEMNVSTLELGDSALYLCASHLFGQETQYFGPGTRLLVL.

This rearrangement joins TRBV12-3 or TRBV12-4 to TRBJ2-7; D remains ambiguous. The CDR3 is 15 amino acids. V shed 1 base and J shed 4 bases, with 14 bases lying between them. CDR3 coding DNA: TGTGCCAGCAGTTTAGGGGCGGCTGTTTGGTACGAGCAGTACTTC. Translation: CASSLGAAVWYEQYF.

The V gene is TRBV4-1, the J gene TRBJ1-4, with 7 positions matching TRBD1. The CDR3 spans 15 residues. With V trimmed by 0 bases and J by 8 bases, 6 bases remained unmatched. The V gene's germline CDR1 is MGHRA and CDR2 YSYEKL. The CDR3 loop reads CASSQENRGGEKLFF. Written as DNA, the CDR3 is TGCGCCAGCAGCCAAGAGAACAGGGGAGGGGAAAAACTGTTTTTT.

The chain uses TRBV12-3 or TRBV12-4 and TRBJ2-3, with TRBD2 identical over 12 bases. V shed 7 bases and J 4 bases; nucleotides not matched to a gene: 6. The CDR3 runs 15 residues. The CDR3: CASTPRTSGADTQYF. CDR3 nucleotide sequence: TGTGCCAGCACCCCTCGGACTAGCGGGGCAGATACGCAGTATTTT.

The chain joins TRBV18 to TRBJ1-5; D is ambiguous. Trimming removed 0 bases at V and 4 bases at J, with 13 bases between. The CDR3 is 16 residues long. The germline CDR1 and CDR2 sequences are KGHSH and LQKENI. The CDR3 DNA sequence: TGTGCCAGCTCACCACCGGACTTTCCCGGGAATCAGCCCCAGCATTTT. Translation gives CASSPPDFPGNQPQHF.

V and J are TRBV20-1 and TRBJ2-1, with D uncertain. The CDR3 extends over 13 amino acids. Per the germline V gene, CDR1 is DFQATT and CDR2 is SNEGSKA (reference sequence). The V end lost 6 bases, the J end lost 4 bases, and 13 bases lay between the germline ends. CDR3 region: CSAGWLLYNEQFF. The CDR3 coding sequence is TGCAGTGCGGGGTGGTTGTTATACAATGAGCAGTTCTTC.

As DNA, the CDR3 is TGTGCCAGCAGCTCCCCAGGTCGGTGGTACGGCGAGACCCAGTACTTC. It specifies CASSSPGRWYGETQYF. The genes are TRBV6-1 and TRBJ2-5, with unresolved D. The CDR3 sequence is 16 residues long. V lost 6 bases and J 5 bases, leaving 22 bases between the germline ends. Germline loops: CDR1 MNHNS, CDR2 SASEGT.